This T cell receptor (beta chain) appears in the sequencing data of a study of blood T cell repertoires in COVID-19. Overall study context: From T cells, B-cell-depleted T cells, or PBMCs came the material, which was cDNA or gDNA.

Trimming stripped 3 bases from V and 1 base from J, with 2 bases between. Germline CDR1 reads LGHDT; CDR2 reads YNNKEL (reference sequence). The CDR3 has 12 residues. The table came from immunoSEQ multiplex PCR; TCRdb's copy has only in-frame clones and leaves some out. This sample has 120,000 to 150,000 clones, with roughly 84% found just once. Sequences were obtained from peripheral blood. This TCR was sampled from a man aged 25 to 40 with COVID-19, enrolled during active disease. The chain joins TRBV3-1 (or the pseudogene TRBV3-2) to TRBJ2-3; D is undetermined. In DNA form, the CDR3 reads TGTGCCAGCAGCCACGGCACAGATACGCAGTATTTT. This translates into CASSHGTDTQYF.